The clone carrying this T cell receptor beta chain was observed at least ten times. CDR3 size: 12 residues. With 10 bases removed from V and 2 bases from J, the gap between germline ends came to 11 bases. Germline CDR1 is LGHDT and CDR2 is YNNKEL (reference sequence). TCRdb redid the calling of the RT-PCR reads with MiXCR, one entry per CDR3 protein. This sample has about 680,000 distinct CDR3 sequences; 11% to 15% occur once, and the top ten carry about 3.6%. This TCR was sampled from a female donor in good health, serving as a healthy control. The rearrangement links TRBV3-1 to TRBJ1-1; D ambiguous. The sample was memory CD4+ T cells from blood. CDR3 DNA sequence: TGTGCCACGACCAACCCAAACACTGAAGCTTTCTTT. This codes for CATTNPNTEAFF.